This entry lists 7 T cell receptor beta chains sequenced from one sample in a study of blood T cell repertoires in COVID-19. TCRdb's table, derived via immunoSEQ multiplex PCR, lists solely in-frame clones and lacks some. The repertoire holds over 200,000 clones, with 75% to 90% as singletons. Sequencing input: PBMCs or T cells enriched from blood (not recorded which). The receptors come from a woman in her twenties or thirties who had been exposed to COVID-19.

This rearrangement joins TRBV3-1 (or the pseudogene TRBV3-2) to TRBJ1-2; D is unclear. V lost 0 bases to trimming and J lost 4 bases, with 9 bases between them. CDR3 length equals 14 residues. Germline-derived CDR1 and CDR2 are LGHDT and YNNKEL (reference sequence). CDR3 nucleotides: TGTGCCAGCAGCCAAGACTCGGCAGGCTATGGCTACACCTTC. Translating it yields CASSQDSAGYGYTF.

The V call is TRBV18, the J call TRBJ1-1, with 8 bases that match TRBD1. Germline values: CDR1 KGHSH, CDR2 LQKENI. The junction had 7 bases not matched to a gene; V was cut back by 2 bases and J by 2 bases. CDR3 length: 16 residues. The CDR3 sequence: CASSPLDRDTNTEAFF. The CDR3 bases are TGTGCCAGCTCACCATTGGACAGGGACACTAACACTGAAGCTTTCTTT.

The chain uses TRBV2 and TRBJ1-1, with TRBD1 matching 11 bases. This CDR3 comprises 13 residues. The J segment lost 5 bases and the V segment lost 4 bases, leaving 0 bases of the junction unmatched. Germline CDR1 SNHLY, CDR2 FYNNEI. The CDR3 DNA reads TGTGCCAGCAGTGGGGACAGGGGGACTGAAGCTTTCTTT. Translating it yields CASSGDRGTEAFF. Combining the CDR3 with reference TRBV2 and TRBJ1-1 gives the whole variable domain EPEVTQTPSHQVTQMGQEVILRCVPISNHLYFYWYRQILGQKVEFLVSFYNNEISEKSEIFDDQFSVERPDGSNFTLKIRSTKLEDSAMYFCASSGDRGTEAFFGQGTRLTVV.

The CDR3 sequence: CASSLATSGGATDTQYF. The CDR3 DNA reads TGTGCCAGCAGCTTGGCCACTAGCGGGGGGGCAACAGATACGCAGTATTTT. The chain couples TRBV5-4 to TRBJ2-3, with 13 bases identical to TRBD2. Germline CDR1 reads SGHNT; CDR2 reads YYREEE (reference sequence). The V segment lost 0 bases and the J segment 3 bases; nucleotides outside the gene matches: 4. CDR3 length: 17 amino acids.

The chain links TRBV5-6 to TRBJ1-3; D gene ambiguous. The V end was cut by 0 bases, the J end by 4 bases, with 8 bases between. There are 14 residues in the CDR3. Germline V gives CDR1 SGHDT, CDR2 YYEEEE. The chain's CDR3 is CASSLEAVGNTIYF. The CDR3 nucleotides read TGTGCCAGCAGCTTGGAAGCTGTAGGAAACACCATATATTTT.

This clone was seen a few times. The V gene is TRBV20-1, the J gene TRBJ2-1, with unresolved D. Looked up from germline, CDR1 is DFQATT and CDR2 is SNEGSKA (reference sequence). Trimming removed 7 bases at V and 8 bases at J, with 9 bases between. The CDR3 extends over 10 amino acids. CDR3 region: CSVRTHEQFF. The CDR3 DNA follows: TGCAGTGTCCGTACACATGAGCAGTTCTTC.

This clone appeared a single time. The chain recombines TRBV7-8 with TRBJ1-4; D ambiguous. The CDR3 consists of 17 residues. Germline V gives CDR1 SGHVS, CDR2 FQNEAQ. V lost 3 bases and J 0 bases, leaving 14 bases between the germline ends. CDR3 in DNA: TGTGCCAGCAGCTTTGGACGGACTAAAGCAACTAATGAAAAACTGTTTTTT. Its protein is CASSFGRTKATNEKLFF.